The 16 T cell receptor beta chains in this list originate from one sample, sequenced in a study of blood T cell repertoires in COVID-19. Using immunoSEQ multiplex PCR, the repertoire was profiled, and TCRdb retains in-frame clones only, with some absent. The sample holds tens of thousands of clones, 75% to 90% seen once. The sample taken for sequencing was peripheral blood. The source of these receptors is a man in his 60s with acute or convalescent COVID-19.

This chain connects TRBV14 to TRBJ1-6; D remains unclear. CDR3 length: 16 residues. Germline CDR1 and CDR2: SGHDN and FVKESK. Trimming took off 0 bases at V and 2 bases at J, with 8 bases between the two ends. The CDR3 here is CASSQDYSTYNSPLHF. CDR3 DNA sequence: TGTGCCAGCAGCCAAGATTACAGCACCTATAATTCACCCCTCCACTTT.

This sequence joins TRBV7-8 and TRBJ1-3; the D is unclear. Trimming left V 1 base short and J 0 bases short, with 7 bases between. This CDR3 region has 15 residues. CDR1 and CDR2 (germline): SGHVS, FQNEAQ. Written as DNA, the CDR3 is TGTGCCAGCAGCTTAGGCGCCGGCTCTGGAAACACCATATATTTT. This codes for CASSLGAGSGNTIYF. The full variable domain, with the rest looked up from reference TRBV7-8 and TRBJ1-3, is GAGVSQSPRYKVAKRGQDVALRCDPISGHVSLFWYQQALGQGPEFLTYFQNEAQLDKSGLPSDRFFAERPEGSVSTLKIQRTQQEDSAVYLCASSLGAGSGNTIYFGEGSWLTVV.

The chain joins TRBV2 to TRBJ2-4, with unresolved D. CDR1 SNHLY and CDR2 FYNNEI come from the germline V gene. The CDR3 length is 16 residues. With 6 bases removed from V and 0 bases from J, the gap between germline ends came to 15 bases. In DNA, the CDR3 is TGTGCCAGCAGGATAACATTGTCCCTAGCCAAAAACATTCAGTACTTC. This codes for CASRITLSLAKNIQYF.

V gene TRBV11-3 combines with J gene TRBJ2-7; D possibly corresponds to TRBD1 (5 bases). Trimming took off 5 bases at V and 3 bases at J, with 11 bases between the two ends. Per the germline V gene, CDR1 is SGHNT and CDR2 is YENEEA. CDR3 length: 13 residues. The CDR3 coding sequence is TGTGCCAGCAGCCAGGGTTTACGCTACGAGCAGTACTTC. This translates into CASSQGLRYEQYF.

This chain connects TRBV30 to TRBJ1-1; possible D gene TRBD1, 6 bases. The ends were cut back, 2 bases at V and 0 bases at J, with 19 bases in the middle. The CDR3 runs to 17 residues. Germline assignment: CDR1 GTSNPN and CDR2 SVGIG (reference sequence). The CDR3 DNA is TGTGCCTGGAGTTCCCGCGGAGGCAGGGGAATGAACACTGAAGCTTTCTTT. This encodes CAWSSRGGRGMNTEAFF.

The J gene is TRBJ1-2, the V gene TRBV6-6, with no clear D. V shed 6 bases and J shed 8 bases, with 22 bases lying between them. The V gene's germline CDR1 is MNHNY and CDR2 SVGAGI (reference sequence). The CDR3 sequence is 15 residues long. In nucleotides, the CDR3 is TGTGCCAGCAGCCACGAGCAGAAGGGAGTGGTAGGCTACACCTTC. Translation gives CASSHEQKGVVGYTF.

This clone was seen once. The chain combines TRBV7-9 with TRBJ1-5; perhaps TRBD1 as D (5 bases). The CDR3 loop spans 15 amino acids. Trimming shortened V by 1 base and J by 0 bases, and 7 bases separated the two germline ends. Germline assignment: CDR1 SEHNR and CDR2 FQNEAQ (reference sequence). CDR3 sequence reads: CASSLGTNSNQPQHF. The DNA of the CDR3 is TGTGCCAGCAGCTTAGGGACAAATAGCAATCAGCCCCAGCATTTT.

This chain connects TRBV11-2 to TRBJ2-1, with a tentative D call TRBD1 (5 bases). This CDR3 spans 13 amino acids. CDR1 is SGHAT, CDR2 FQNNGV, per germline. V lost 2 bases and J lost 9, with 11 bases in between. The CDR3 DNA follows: TGTGCCAGCAGCTTACAGGGAATCGGTGAGCAGTTCTTC. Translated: CASSLQGIGEQFF.

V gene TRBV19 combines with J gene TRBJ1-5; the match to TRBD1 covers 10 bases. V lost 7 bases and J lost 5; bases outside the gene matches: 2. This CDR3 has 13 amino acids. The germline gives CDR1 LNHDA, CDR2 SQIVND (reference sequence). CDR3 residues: CASTGQGDQPQHF. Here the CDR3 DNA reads TGTGCCAGTACCGGACAGGGGGATCAGCCCCAGCATTTT.

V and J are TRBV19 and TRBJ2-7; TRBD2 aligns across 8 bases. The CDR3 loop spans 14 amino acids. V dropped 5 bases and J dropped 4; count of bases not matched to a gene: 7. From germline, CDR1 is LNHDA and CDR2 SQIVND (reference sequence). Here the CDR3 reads CASSYSGSSYEQYF. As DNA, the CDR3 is TGTGCCAGTAGTTACAGCGGGAGCTCTTACGAGCAGTACTTC.

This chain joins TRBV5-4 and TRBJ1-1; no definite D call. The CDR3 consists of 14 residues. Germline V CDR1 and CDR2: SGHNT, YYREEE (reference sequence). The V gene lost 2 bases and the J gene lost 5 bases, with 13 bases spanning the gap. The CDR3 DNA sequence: TGTGCCAGCAGCTTCCAGGACGGGAGGACTGAAGCTTTCTTT. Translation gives CASSFQDGRTEAFF.

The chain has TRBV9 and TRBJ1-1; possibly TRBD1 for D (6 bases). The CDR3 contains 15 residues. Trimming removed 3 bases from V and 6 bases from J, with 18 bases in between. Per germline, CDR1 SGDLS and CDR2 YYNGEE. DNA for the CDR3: TGTGCCAGCAGCGCCCTGGGGGCCAACAGCGCTGAAGCTTTCTTT. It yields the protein CASSALGANSAEAFF. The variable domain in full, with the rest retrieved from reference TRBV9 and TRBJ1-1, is DSGVTQTPKHLITATGQRVTLRCSPRSGDLSVYWYQQSLDQGLQFLIQYYNGEERAKGNILERFSAQQFPDLHSELNLSSLELGDSALYFCASSALGANSAEAFFGQGTRLTVV.

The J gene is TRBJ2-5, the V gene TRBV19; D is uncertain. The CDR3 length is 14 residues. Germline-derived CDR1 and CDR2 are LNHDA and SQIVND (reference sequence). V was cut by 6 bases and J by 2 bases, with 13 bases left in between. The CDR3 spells CASSPVTGQETQYF. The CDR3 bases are TGTGCCAGTAGCCCGGTGACGGGTCAAGAGACCCAGTACTTC.

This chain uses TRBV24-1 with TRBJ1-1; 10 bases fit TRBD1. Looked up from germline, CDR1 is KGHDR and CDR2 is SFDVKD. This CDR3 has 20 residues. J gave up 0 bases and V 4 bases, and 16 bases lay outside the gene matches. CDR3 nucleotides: TGTGCCACCAGTGACGAGTCTTCCCCCGGGACAGGGGAGGTGAACACTGAAGCTTTCTTT. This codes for CATSDESSPGTGEVNTEAFF.

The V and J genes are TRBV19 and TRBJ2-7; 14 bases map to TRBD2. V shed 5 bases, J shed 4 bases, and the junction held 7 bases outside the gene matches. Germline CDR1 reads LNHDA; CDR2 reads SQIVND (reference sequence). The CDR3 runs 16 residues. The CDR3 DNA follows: TGTGCCAGTAGTGCCCGGACTAGCGGGGGGTTATACGAGCAGTACTTC. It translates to CASSARTSGGLYEQYF.

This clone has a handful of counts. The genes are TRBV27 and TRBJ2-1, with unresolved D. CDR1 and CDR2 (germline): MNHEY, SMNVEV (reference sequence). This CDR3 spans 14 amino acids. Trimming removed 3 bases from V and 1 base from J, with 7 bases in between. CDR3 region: CASSFGASYNEQFF. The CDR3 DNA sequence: TGTGCCAGCAGTTTCGGTGCATCCTACAATGAGCAGTTCTTC.